This entry lists 17 T cell receptor beta chains sequenced from one sample in a study of blood T cell repertoires in COVID-19. Here immunoSEQ multiplex PCR was the method, and the copy in TCRdb shows in-frame clones only, minus some. The data hold 300,000 to 450,000 clones, with roughly 86% observed a single time. Sample: peripheral blood. Every receptor here comes from a human donor in a cohort sampled during active COVID-19.

V gene TRBV7-2 combines with J gene TRBJ2-1; 8 bases map to TRBD2. This CDR3 is 17 amino acids long. Germline V CDR1 and CDR2: SGHTA, FQGNSA. The V segment lost 6 bases and the J segment 2 bases; nucleotides outside the gene matches: 12. CDR3 DNA: TGTGCCAGCAGTCACGAAGGAGCGGGGGTGGCCTACAATGAGCAGTTCTTC. Its protein product is CASSHEGAGVAYNEQFF.

The chain has TRBV18 and TRBJ1-2; 7 positions match TRBD1. J gave up 1 base and V 2 bases, and 4 bases lay outside the gene matches. Germline V gene sequence: CDR1 KGHSH, CDR2 LQKENI. This CDR3 region has 15 residues. The CDR3 sequence is CASSPMAGGNYGYTF. The CDR3 bases are TGTGCCAGCTCACCAATGGCAGGGGGTAACTATGGCTACACCTTC.

The chain uses TRBV28 and TRBJ1-5, with D tentatively TRBD1 (6 bases). The germline V gene has CDR1 MDHEN and CDR2 SYDVKM. The CDR3 covers 14 residues. The V end lost 6 bases, the J end lost 6 bases, and 15 bases lay between the germline ends. CDR3 bases: TGTGCCAGCAGGCTACAGGGAGGGGGTCAGCCCCAGCATTTT. It is translated as CASRLQGGGQPQHF.

This chain uses TRBV4-1 with TRBJ2-4, with D perhaps matching TRBD1 (6 bases). The CDR3 loop spans 18 amino acids. Looked up from germline, CDR1 is MGHRA and CDR2 is YSYEKL. Trimming removed 4 bases at V and 1 base at J, with 20 bases between. The CDR3 sequence: CASSPTRGRDGAKNIQYF. CDR3 DNA sequence: TGCGCCAGCAGCCCGACCAGGGGACGGGATGGTGCCAAAAACATTCAGTACTTC.

This clone was counted once. The chain carries TRBV28 and TRBJ2-5; D is ambiguous. Trimming shortened V by 5 bases and J by 5 bases, and 12 bases separated the two germline ends. CDR1 is MDHEN and CDR2 is SYDVKM in the germline V gene. This CDR3 contains 13 residues. The CDR3 coding sequence is TGTGCCAGCAGTCAGACGGTGAGGGAGACCCAGTACTTC. This sequence encodes CASSQTVRETQYF. The entire variable domain, with the rest obtained from reference TRBV28 and TRBJ2-5, is as follows: DVKVTQSSRYLVKRTGEKVFLECVQDMDHENMFWYRQDPGLGLRLIYFSYDVKMKEKGDIPEGYSVSREKKERFSLILESASTNQTSMYLCASSQTVRETQYFGPGTRLLVL.

The chain combines TRBV6-6 with TRBJ1-2; a possible D gene is TRBD1 (5 bases). Germline V gene data show CDR1 as MNHNY and CDR2 as SVGAGI (reference sequence). The CDR3 is 15 amino acids. V gave up 2 bases and J gave up 7 bases, with 17 bases separating them. The CDR3 protein is CASSYGDSGSSGYTF. The CDR3 DNA reads as TGTGCCAGCAGTTACGGGGACTCAGGGTCCTCTGGCTACACCTTC.

This clone was observed once. The CDR3 loop is CAWTPGRHLNQPQHF. The CDR3 DNA is TGTGCCTGGACCCCAGGGCGGCACCTCAATCAGCCCCAGCATTTT. This chain connects TRBV30 to TRBJ1-5; tentatively, D is TRBD1 (5 bases). This CDR3 is 15 amino acids long. Trimming cost V 4 bases and J 3 bases, with 16 bases left between them. In germline, CDR1 is GTSNPN, CDR2 SVGIG (reference sequence). Drawing the rest from reference TRBV30 and TRBJ1-5, the complete variable domain is SQTIHQWPATLVQPVGSPLSLECTVEGTSNPNLYWYRQAAGRGLQLLFYSVGIGQISSEVPQNLSASRPQDRQFILSSKKLLLSDSGFYLCAWTPGRHLNQPQHFGDGTRLSIL.

The rearrangement joins TRBV3-1 (or the pseudogene TRBV3-2) to TRBJ2-1; maybe TRBD2 (6 bases). V was shortened by 4 bases and J by 4 bases, with 20 bases between the two germline ends. This CDR3 contains 17 residues. CDR1 LGHDT and CDR2 YNNKEL come from the germline V gene (reference sequence). CDR3 in DNA: TGTGCCAGCAGCCGCGAGGTTCTGGCGGGACCTTACAATGAGCAGTTCTTC. Residues: CASSREVLAGPYNEQFF.

The rearrangement joins TRBV7-2 to TRBJ2-7, with 9 bases fitting TRBD1. Losses at the gene ends were 2 bases for V and 5 bases for J; bases not matched to a gene: 10. Germline lookup yields CDR1 SGHTA and CDR2 FQGNSA. The CDR3 consists of 16 residues. CDR3 sequence: CASSLRRTGAGNEQYF. The CDR3 nucleotides are TGTGCCAGCAGCTTACGGAGGACAGGGGCCGGGAACGAGCAGTACTTC.

CDR3 region: CASSDPGLAESTDTQYF. The CDR3 DNA is TGTGCCAGCAGTGACCCGGGACTAGCGGAGAGCACAGATACGCAGTATTTT. The genes are TRBV2 and TRBJ2-3, with TRBD2 matching 11 bases. Germline-derived CDR1 and CDR2 are SNHLY and FYNNEI. The CDR3 totals 17 residues. Trimming at V came to 3 bases and at J to 0 bases, leaving 5 bases not matched to a gene.

The chain combines TRBV29-1 with TRBJ2-5; 9 bases are a match to TRBD2. The CDR3 totals 16 residues. Germline lookup yields CDR1 SQVTM and CDR2 ANQGSEA. V shed 0 bases and J 4 bases; nucleotides not matched to a gene: 9. The CDR3 nucleotides are TGCAGCGTTGAAGACCCGAATAGCGGGAGTTTAGAGACCCAGTACTTC. This encodes CSVEDPNSGSLETQYF.

The chain joins TRBV7-2 to TRBJ2-2, with no clear D. The V and J ends lost 3 bases and 7 bases respectively, with 9 bases between them. The CDR3 spans 13 residues. The germline gives CDR1 SGHTA, CDR2 FQGNSA. The CDR3 sequence is CASSFPFRGELFF. CDR3 coding DNA: TGTGCCAGCAGCTTTCCCTTTCGCGGGGAGCTGTTTTTT. Full variable domain (missing parts from reference TRBV7-2 and TRBJ2-2): GAGVSQSPSNKVTEKGKDVELRCDPISGHTALYWYRQSLGQGLEFLIYFQGNSAPDKSGLPSDRFSAERTGGSVSTLTIQRTQQEDSAVYLCASSFPFRGELFFGEGSRLTVL.

The sample holds many counts of this clone. The chain employs TRBV5-1 and TRBJ2-3, with TRBD2 matching 9 bases. CDR3 length equals 15 residues. V was pared by 2 bases and J by 6 bases, with 7 bases of the junction left unmatched. The germline CDR1 and CDR2 sequences are SGHRS and YFSETQ. This CDR3 reads CASSFGSGRIDTQYF. The CDR3 DNA reads TGCGCCAGCAGCTTCGGTAGCGGGAGAATCGATACGCAGTATTTT.

In its sample, this clone was seen a few times. The V call is TRBV5-4, the J call TRBJ2-7, with 11 bases fitting TRBD1. The germline V gene encodes CDR1 SGHNT and CDR2 YYREEE (reference sequence). V trimming: 4 bases; J trimming: 4 bases; junction bases outside the gene matches: 4. The CDR3 has 14 amino acids. This CDR3 reads CASSPGTGGYEQYF. The CDR3 nucleotides read TGTGCCAGCAGCCCCGGGACAGGGGGGTACGAGCAGTACTTC.

The chain uses TRBV18 and TRBJ2-3; 9 bases fit TRBD2. Germline V gives CDR1 KGHSH, CDR2 LQKENI. After removal of 3 bases from V and 0 bases from J, the junction contained 4 bases not matched to a gene. This CDR3 comprises 16 residues. The CDR3 is CASSPSGGTSTDTQYF. CDR3 nucleotide sequence: TGTGCCAGCTCACCCAGCGGGGGGACTAGCACAGATACGCAGTATTTT.

The gene calls are TRBV6-5 and TRBJ1-5; D is possibly TRBD1 (6 bases). The ends were cut back, 6 bases at V and 0 bases at J, with 9 bases in the middle. The CDR3 has 14 amino acids. Germline V gene data show CDR1 as MNHEY and CDR2 as SVGAGI. The CDR3 loop is CASSPGDSNQPQHF. The CDR3 DNA sequence: TGTGCCAGCAGCCCAGGGGATAGCAATCAGCCCCAGCATTTT.

The chain has TRBV3-1 (or the pseudogene TRBV3-2) and TRBJ2-1; TRBD2 agrees at 9 bases. There are 13 residues in the CDR3. Germline V gene lookup returns CDR1 LGHDT and CDR2 YNNKEL (reference sequence). Unmatched junction bases numbered 0, after V lost 3 bases and J lost 6 bases. The CDR3 reads CASSQRGGNEQFF. The CDR3, as DNA: TGTGCCAGCAGCCAGCGGGGGGGCAATGAGCAGTTCTTC.